These 8 T cell receptor beta chains originate from one sample sequenced in a study of blood T cell repertoires in COVID-19. TCRdb's copy holds only in-frame clones and misses some; the assay was immunoSEQ multiplex PCR. The table has around 450,000 clones, 85% to 90% seen once. Sequenced: peripheral blood. The receptor source for this set is a woman aged 25 to 39 with acute or convalescent COVID-19.

This chain joins TRBV5-5 and TRBJ1-1; D call uncertain. The germline gives CDR1 SGHKS, CDR2 YYEKEE (reference sequence). V was clipped by 1 base and J by 8 bases, with 15 bases between them. CDR3 length: 14 residues. CDR3 in amino acids: CASSLSVGSWEAFF. The CDR3 DNA follows: TGTGCCAGCAGCTTGAGCGTCGGGAGTTGGGAAGCTTTCTTT.

The chain carries TRBV2 and TRBJ1-2, with TRBD1 matching over 7 bases. The CDR3 covers 15 residues. CDR1 is SNHLY, CDR2 FYNNEI, per germline. After removal of 6 bases from V and 0 bases from J, the junction contained 7 bases not matched to a gene. CDR3 nucleotide sequence: TGTGCCAGCAGCGAGGACAGGAGGCCTAACTATGGCTACACCTTC. This translates into CASSEDRRPNYGYTF.

There are a few counts of this clone. The chain links TRBV21-1 to TRBJ2-7; the table's D call TRBD1 went unverified against the DNA. TRBV21-1 constitutes a pseudogene. The CDR3 is 17 residues long. CDR3 in amino acids: CASSKDYRDSFIYEQYF. Written as DNA, the CDR3 is TGTGCCAGCAGCAAAGATTACCGGGACAGTTTCATCTACGAGCAGTACTTC.

This clone was found many times. V is TRBV2 and J is TRBJ1-5, with 9 bases identical to TRBD1. The germline V gene encodes CDR1 SNHLY and CDR2 FYNNEI. The CDR3 covers 13 residues. With 7 bases clipped from V and 5 bases from J, the junction kept 3 bases outside the gene matches. The CDR3 bases are TGTGCCAGCAAGGGACAGGGCCATCAGCCCCAGCATTTT. Its translation is CASKGQGHQPQHF.

CDR3: CSVEPDRRNTEAFF. The CDR3 DNA follows: TGCAGCGTTGAGCCGGACAGGAGGAACACTGAAGCTTTCTTT. The rearrangement links TRBV29-1 to TRBJ1-1, with 7 positions matching TRBD1. This CDR3 comprises 14 residues. The J segment lost 1 base and the V segment lost 3 bases, leaving 5 bases of the junction unmatched. The germline V gene encodes CDR1 SQVTM and CDR2 ANQGSEA.

The chain is built from TRBV6-5 and TRBJ1-4, with D unclear. The V gene lost 1 base and the J gene lost 0 bases, with 6 bases spanning the gap. This CDR3 is built from 15 residues. Germline V CDR1 and CDR2: MNHEY, SVGAGI. The CDR3: CASSYWPPTNEKLFF. In DNA, the CDR3 is TGTGCCAGCAGTTACTGGCCCCCAACTAATGAAAAACTGTTTTTT.

The CDR3: CASRQLPGLASGYYEQYF. The CDR3 nucleotides are TGTGCCAGCAGGCAACTTCCGGGACTAGCGAGCGGCTACTACGAGCAGTACTTC. The chain has TRBV28 and TRBJ2-7; TRBD2 agrees at 10 bases. The V segment lost 6 bases and the J segment 3 bases; nucleotides outside the gene matches: 17. Germline V gene data show CDR1 as MDHEN and CDR2 as SYDVKM. This CDR3 is built from 18 residues.

The chain has TRBV2 and TRBJ1-5; 7 bases match TRBD1. There are 14 residues in the CDR3. Germline lookup yields CDR1 SNHLY and CDR2 FYNNEI. V gave up 6 bases and J gave up 4 bases; unmatched junction bases: 6. The CDR3 region is CASRISGGNQPQHF. The CDR3 DNA follows: TGTGCCAGCAGAATCTCAGGGGGGAATCAGCCCCAGCATTTT. The variable domain in full, completed from reference TRBV2 and TRBJ1-5, reads EPEVTQTPSHQVTQMGQEVILRCVPISNHLYFYWYRQILGQKVEFLVSFYNNEISEKSEIFDDQFSVERPDGSNFTLKIRSTKLEDSAMYFCASRISGGNQPQHFGDGTRLSIL.